This T cell receptor (beta chain) derives from a study of technical replicates of blood from several donors. The CDR3 spans 14 residues. Deletions cut 4 bases from V and 1 base from J, with 11 bases between. Germline-derived CDR1 and CDR2 are SQVTM and ANQGSEA. The repertoire was sequenced with immunoSEQ multiplex PCR; TCRdb's copy has only in-frame clones and lacks some. The sample has tens of thousands of clones; around 94% are singletons. This clonotype was obtained from a human donor in good health. The sample comprised T cells isolated from PBMCs. This chain uses TRBV29-1 with TRBJ1-5; no clear D gene. CDR3 nucleotides: TGCAGCGTTGTGTTTCGAGGGAGCAATCAGCCCCAGCATTTT. Protein sequence: CSVVFRGSNQPQHF.